Listed below are T cell receptor beta chains from one sample, sequenced in a study of Ad26.COV2.S vaccination and SARS-CoV-2 variants. Sequencing used immunoSEQ multiplex PCR; TCRdb keeps in-frame clones, though not all of them. The repertoire holds about 480,000 clones, around 90% seen once, with 13% in the top ten. The starting material was peripheral blood, obtained in a trial of Ad26.COV2.S vaccine versus placebo. The source of these receptors is a person aged 18-65 years who received the Ad26.COV2.S COVID-19 vaccine or a placebo. Each CDR3 is given with its conserved first and last residue. Each record gives: J gene, V gene, D gene, clone size, CDR3 length, CDR3 DNA, CDR3 protein. D genes are given only for firm matches. Expanded clones are given a class, and other clones once, few, many or no size at all.

J: TRBJ1-1; V: TRBV7-3; D: -; size: -; length: 14; DNA: TGTGCCAGCAGCAGTTCCGGGCCCCACACTGAAGCTTTCTTT; CDR3: CASSSSGPHTEAFF
J: TRBJ1-5; V: TRBV2; D: -; size: -; length: 16; DNA: TGTGCCAGCAGTGAATGGAGGGGTAGCGGCAATCAGCCCCAGCATTTT; CDR3: CASSEWRGSGNQPQHF
J: TRBJ1-1; V: TRBV19; D: -; size: -; length: 16; DNA: TGTGCCAGTAGTATTCGGCAGGGTCTATCGAACACTGAAGCTTTCTTT; CDR3: CASSIRQGLSNTEAFF
J: TRBJ1-1; V: TRBV5-8; D: -; size: -; length: 13; DNA: TGTGCCAGCAGCATCGGACCGAACACTGAAGCTTTCTTT; CDR3: CASSIGPNTEAFF
J: TRBJ1-5; V: TRBV7-2; D: TRBD1; size: -; length: 17; DNA: TGTGCCAGCAGCTTAGTAGGACAGGGGTTGAGCAATCAGCCCCAGCATTTT; CDR3: CASSLVGQGLSNQPQHF
J: TRBJ1-1; V: TRBV29-1; D: -; size: once; length: 13; DNA: TGCAGCGTTTCGACACCCATGAACACTGAAGCTTTCTTT; CDR3: CSVSTPMNTEAFF
J: TRBJ2-1; V: TRBV6-5; D: -; size: -; length: 12; DNA: TGTGCCAGCAACCTAGACCACCCGGAGCAGTTCTTC; CDR3: CASNLDHPEQFF
J: TRBJ1-4; V: TRBV4-1; D: -; size: -; length: 13; DNA: TGCGCCAGCAGCCAAGATCTCGATGAAAAACTGTTTTTT; CDR3: CASSQDLDEKLFF
J: TRBJ1-5; V: TRBV28; D: TRBD1; size: -; length: 15; DNA: TGTGCCAGCAGACCCCGGACAGGGCTCGGTCAGCCCCAGCATTTT; CDR3: CASRPRTGLGQPQHF
J: TRBJ1-3; V: TRBV28; D: -; size: -; length: 17; DNA: TGTGCCAGCAGTTTCCCCCGGGGCCTGGGCTCTGGAAACACCATATATTTT; CDR3: CASSFPRGLGSGNTIYF
J: TRBJ2-2; V: TRBV7-8; D: -; size: -; length: 14; DNA: TGTGCCAGCAGCTTAGTAGACCACACCGGGGAGCTGTTTTTT; CDR3: CASSLVDHTGELFF
J: TRBJ2-7; V: TRBV11-2; D: -; size: -; length: 15; DNA: TGTGCCAGCAGCTTAGATCTAGGAGGCTTCGACGAGCAGTACTTC; CDR3: CASSLDLGGFDEQYF
J: TRBJ2-5; V: TRBV5-1; D: -; size: -; length: 13; DNA: TGCGCCAGCAGCTCGGGGGAGCAAGAGACCCAGTACTTC; CDR3: CASSSGEQETQYF
J: TRBJ2-5; V: TRBV11-1; D: -; size: -; length: 13; DNA: TGTGCCAGCAGCTTAGCAGGCCTTCAGACCCAGTACTTC; CDR3: CASSLAGLQTQYF
J: TRBJ1-5; V: TRBV29-1; D: -; size: few; length: 12; DNA: TGCAGCGTTGTTGAGGGCAATCAGCCCCAGCATTTT; CDR3: CSVVEGNQPQHF
J: TRBJ2-7; V: TRBV2; D: -; size: -; length: 12; DNA: TGTGCCAGCAGTGAATCCAGTGGCGAGCAGTACTTC; CDR3: CASSESSGEQYF
J: TRBJ2-7; V: TRBV6-2/TRBV6-3; D: -; size: -; length: 13; DNA: TGTGCCAGCAGTTCGTTCACCGGGGGCGAGCAGTACTTC; CDR3: CASSSFTGGEQYF
J: TRBJ1-2; V: TRBV27; D: -; size: -; length: 13; DNA: TGTGCCAGCAGTTTGATGGGTTCCTATGGCTACACCTTC; CDR3: CASSLMGSYGYTF
J: TRBJ1-6; V: TRBV4-2; D: -; size: -; length: 16; DNA: TGTGCCAGCAGCCAAGGAGCTAGGACAAGGAATTCACCCCTCCACTTT; CDR3: CASSQGARTRNSPLHF
J: TRBJ1-4; V: TRBV7-9; D: -; size: -; length: 15; DNA: TGTGCCAGCAGCTTAATGACAGGCTTTGCTGAAAAACTGTTTTTT; CDR3: CASSLMTGFAEKLFF
J: TRBJ2-1; V: TRBV28; D: -; size: -; length: 15; DNA: TGTGCCAGCAGTTTCCCGCCCTATGACCGTACTGAGCAGTTCTTC; CDR3: CASSFPPYDRTEQFF
J: TRBJ2-7; V: TRBV6-5; D: TRBD1; size: few; length: 14; DNA: TGTGCCAGCAAGACAGGGCCTAGCTCCTACGAGCAGTACTTC; CDR3: CASKTGPSSYEQYF
J: TRBJ1-5; V: TRBV28; D: -; size: -; length: 15; DNA: TGTGCCAGCAGTTTTCCAGAGGGGGGCAATCAGCCCCAGCATTTT; CDR3: CASSFPEGGNQPQHF
J: TRBJ2-7; V: TRBV3-1/TRBV3-2; D: TRBD2; size: -; length: 16; DNA: TGTGCCAGCAGCCATGGGACTAGCGGCCTCTCCTACGAGCAGTACTTC; CDR3: CASSHGTSGLSYEQYF
J: TRBJ2-2; V: TRBV6-5; D: TRBD1; size: -; length: 14; DNA: TGTGCCAGCGGGACAGGGGGCGCAGTCGGGGAGCTGTTTTTT; CDR3: CASGTGGAVGELFF
J: TRBJ2-5; V: TRBV28; D: -; size: -; length: 13; DNA: TGTGCCAGCAGAAGACAGATGGAAGAGACCCAGTACTTC; CDR3: CASRRQMEETQYF
J: TRBJ2-7; V: TRBV4-2; D: TRBD2; size: -; length: 15; DNA: TGTGCCAGCAGCGTAACTAGCGGGAGCTCCTACGAGCAGTACTTC; CDR3: CASSVTSGSSYEQYF
J: TRBJ2-6; V: TRBV5-6; D: TRBD1; size: -; length: 16; DNA: TGTGCCAGCAGCTTGGGGACAGGGGCCGGGGCCAACGTCCTGACTTTC; CDR3: CASSLGTGAGANVLTF
J: TRBJ2-1; V: TRBV29-1; D: -; size: -; length: 13; DNA: TGCAGCGCTATAGCGGAGGGCTACAATGAGCAGTTCTTC; CDR3: CSAIAEGYNEQFF
J: TRBJ1-3; V: TRBV14; D: -; size: -; length: 18; DNA: TGTGCCAGCAGCCAAGCGAGGGGACAACAACGGGCTGGAAACACCATATATTTT; CDR3: CASSQARGQQRAGNTIYF
J: TRBJ2-7; V: TRBV13; D: TRBD2; size: -; length: 15; DNA: TGTGCCAGCAGCCCACTAGCGACCCCCCGGGGGGAGCAGTACTTC; CDR3: CASSPLATPRGEQYF
J: TRBJ2-7; V: TRBV7-8; D: TRBD2; size: -; length: 15; DNA: TGTGCCAGCAGCTTAGGACTAGCGGACTCCTACGAGCAGTACTTC; CDR3: CASSLGLADSYEQYF
J: TRBJ2-5; V: TRBV3-1/TRBV3-2; D: TRBD1; size: -; length: 14; DNA: TGTGCCAGCAGCTACGGGACAGGGTTGGAGACCCAGTACTTC; CDR3: CASSYGTGLETQYF
J: TRBJ2-7; V: TRBV7-2; D: -; size: -; length: 12; DNA: TGTGCCAGCAGCCCCGGGACCTACGAGCAGTACTTC; CDR3: CASSPGTYEQYF
J: TRBJ2-1; V: TRBV27; D: TRBD1; size: -; length: 16; DNA: TGTGCCAGCAGTTTAAGAGGGGACAGGGTATCTCATGAGCAGTTCTTC; CDR3: CASSLRGDRVSHEQFF
J: TRBJ1-1; V: TRBV7-2; D: -; size: -; length: 13; DNA: TGTGCCAGCAGCTTATCAGGGAGAGGTGAAGCTTTCTTT; CDR3: CASSLSGRGEAFF
J: TRBJ1-2; V: TRBV10-3; D: -; size: -; length: 16; DNA: TGTGCCGCCTCGGGGGCCGGGGTGGGTCGGAACTATGGCTACACCTTC; CDR3: CAASGAGVGRNYGYTF
J: TRBJ1-3; V: TRBV28; D: -; size: -; length: 15; DNA: TGTGCCAGCAGCCTGGGACTGGGAGGTAGAAACACCATATATTTT; CDR3: CASSLGLGGRNTIYF
J: TRBJ2-7; V: TRBV5-1; D: TRBD1; size: -; length: 14; DNA: TGCGCCAGCAGCTTGACAGGGGGAGGCCACGAGCAGTACTTC; CDR3: CASSLTGGGHEQYF
J: TRBJ1-2; V: TRBV5-6; D: -; size: -; length: 16; DNA: TGTGCCAGCAGCTGGGACCCCCTACGTCAAAACCCAGGCTACACCTTC; CDR3: CASSWDPLRQNPGYTF
J: TRBJ2-7; V: TRBV7-9; D: TRBD2; size: -; length: 16; DNA: TGTGCCAGCACCGCCCCACAAATTTTCGGGGGGATAGAGCAGTACTTC; CDR3: CASTAPQIFGGIEQYF
J: TRBJ2-5; V: TRBV4-2; D: -; size: -; length: 18; DNA: TGTGCCAGCAGCCAAGATGTAAGGGGCGCAGGTGGGGTAAAGACCCAGTACTTC; CDR3: CASSQDVRGAGGVKTQYF
J: TRBJ2-3; V: TRBV18; D: -; size: -; length: 16; DNA: TGTGCCAGCTCACCAAACGGGGCCTCTAGCACAGATACGCAGTATTTT; CDR3: CASSPNGASSTDTQYF
J: TRBJ2-7; V: TRBV30; D: TRBD1; size: -; length: 14; DNA: TGTGCCGGAACCGGGACAGGGTCTTTCCTCGAGCAGTACTTC; CDR3: CAGTGTGSFLEQYF
J: TRBJ2-1; V: TRBV5-8; D: -; size: -; length: 18; DNA: TGTGCCAGCAGCTTGGTGGGAACCGCAGGGGGGGCCTACAATGAGCAGTTCTTC; CDR3: CASSLVGTAGGAYNEQFF
J: TRBJ1-4; V: TRBV27; D: TRBD1; size: -; length: 16; DNA: TGTGCCAGCAGGCAGGGGGCCTTAGCAACTAATGAAAAACTGTTTTTT; CDR3: CASRQGALATNEKLFF
J: TRBJ2-7; V: TRBV7-2; D: TRBD2; size: -; length: 15; DNA: TGTGCCAGCAGCCCGTCTAGCGGCCAATCCTACGAGCAGTACTTC; CDR3: CASSPSSGQSYEQYF
J: TRBJ2-3; V: TRBV18; D: TRBD1; size: -; length: 15; DNA: TGTGCCAGCTCACCACCGGGACAGAACGCAGATACGCAGTATTTT; CDR3: CASSPPGQNADTQYF
J: TRBJ1-5; V: TRBV19; D: TRBD1; size: few; length: 14; DNA: TGTGCCAGTAGTCCGTTACAGGGGAAGCAGCCCCAGCATTTT; CDR3: CASSPLQGKQPQHF
J: TRBJ1-1; V: TRBV10-3; D: -; size: -; length: 13; DNA: TGTGCCATCAGAGGTGTAGGGAACACTGAAGCTTTCTTT; CDR3: CAIRGVGNTEAFF
J: TRBJ2-7; V: TRBV5-1; D: -; size: -; length: 15; DNA: TGCGCCAGCAGCTCGGGACTGGACAGCTCCTACGAGCAGTACTTC; CDR3: CASSSGLDSSYEQYF
J: TRBJ2-1; V: TRBV3-1/TRBV3-2; D: TRBD2; size: -; length: 19; DNA: TGTGCCAGCAGCCAAGATACGCTAGCGGGAGAACCGGAACCCAATGAGCAGTTCTTC; CDR3: CASSQDTLAGEPEPNEQFF